The clone carrying this T cell receptor beta chain came up once. Its specificity is unknown. Vbeta (60) and Jbeta (13) primers were used in the PCR. TCRdb's copy holds only in-frame clones and misses some; the assay was immunoSEQ multiplex PCR. The table has about 140,000 clones, roughly 80% seen once; the top ten hold 3.5% to 4.5%. This sample is part of a study of cytomegalovirus exposure and HLA in healthy donors. Overall study results and limits: Earlier results showed most TCR beta V segments being productive about 87% or about 30% of the time. Cytomegalovirus association was listed for around 180 TCR beta chains.

Healthy donors of bone marrow made up the group. The junction had 9 bases not matched to a gene; V was cut back by 4 bases and J by 11 bases. This CDR3 is built from 14 residues. In germline, CDR1 is LNHDA, CDR2 SQIVND (reference sequence). The receptor was isolated from a woman in her thirties or forties in good health and CMV-seropositive. The chain carries TRBV19 and TRBJ1-1; 11 bases match TRBD1. Source material: PBMCs. The CDR3 loop is CASSNEGQGVRAFF. DNA for the CDR3: TGTGCCAGTAGTAATGAGGGACAGGGGGTGAGGGCTTTCTTT.